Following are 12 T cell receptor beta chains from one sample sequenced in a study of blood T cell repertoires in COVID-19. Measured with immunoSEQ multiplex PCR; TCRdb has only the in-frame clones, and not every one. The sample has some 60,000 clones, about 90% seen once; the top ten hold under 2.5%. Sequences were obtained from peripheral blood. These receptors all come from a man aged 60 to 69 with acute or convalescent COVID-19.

CDR3 nucleotide sequence: TGTGCCAGCAGCCAAGCCGGGGCGGGAGAGGGAGATACGCAGTATTTT. It yields the protein CASSQAGAGEGDTQYF. The chain employs TRBV4-2 and TRBJ2-3; 7 nucleotides align to TRBD2. The CDR3 consists of 16 residues. The V segment lost 1 base and the J segment 5 bases; nucleotides outside the gene matches: 9. Germline-derived CDR1 and CDR2 are LGHNA and YNFKEQ.

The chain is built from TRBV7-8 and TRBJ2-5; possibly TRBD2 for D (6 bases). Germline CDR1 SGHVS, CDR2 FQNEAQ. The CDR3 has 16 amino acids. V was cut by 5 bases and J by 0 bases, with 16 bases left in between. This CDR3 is CASSPPGLVYQETQYF. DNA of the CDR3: TGTGCCAGCAGCCCACCGGGACTGGTTTACCAAGAGACCCAGTACTTC.

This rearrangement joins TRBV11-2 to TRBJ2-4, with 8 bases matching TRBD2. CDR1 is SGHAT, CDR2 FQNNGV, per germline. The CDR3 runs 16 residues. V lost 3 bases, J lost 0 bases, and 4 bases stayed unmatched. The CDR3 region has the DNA TGTGCCAGCAGCTTTACTAGCGGTCTAGCCAAAAACATTCAGTACTTC. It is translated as CASSFTSGLAKNIQYF.

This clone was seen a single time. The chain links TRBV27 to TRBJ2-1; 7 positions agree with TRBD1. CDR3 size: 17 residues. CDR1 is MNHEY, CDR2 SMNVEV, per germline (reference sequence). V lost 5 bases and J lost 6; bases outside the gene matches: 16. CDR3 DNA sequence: TGTGCCAGCAGTCCCCGACAGGGTTGGGTCACTACCAATGAGCAGTTCTTC. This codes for CASSPRQGWVTTNEQFF.

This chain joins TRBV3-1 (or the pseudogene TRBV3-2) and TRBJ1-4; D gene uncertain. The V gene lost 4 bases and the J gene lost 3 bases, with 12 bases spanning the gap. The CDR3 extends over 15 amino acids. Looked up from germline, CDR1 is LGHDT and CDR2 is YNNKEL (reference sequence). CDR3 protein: CASSPPGQANEKLFF. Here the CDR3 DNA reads TGTGCCAGCAGCCCTCCTGGGCAAGCTAATGAAAAACTGTTTTTT.

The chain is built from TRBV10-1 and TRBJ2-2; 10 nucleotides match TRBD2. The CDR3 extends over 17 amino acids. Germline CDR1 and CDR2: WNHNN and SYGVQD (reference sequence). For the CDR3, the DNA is TGCGCTCCACTCCCGGCTAGCGGGAGAGTCTGGACCGGGGAGCTGTTTTTT. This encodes CAPLPASGRVWTGELFF.

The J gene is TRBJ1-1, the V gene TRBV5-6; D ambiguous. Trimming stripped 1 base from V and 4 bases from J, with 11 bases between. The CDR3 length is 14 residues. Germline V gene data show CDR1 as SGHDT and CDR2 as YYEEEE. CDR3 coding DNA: TGTGCCAGCAGCTTGATGCGAGGAAGCACTGAAGCTTTCTTT. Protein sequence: CASSLMRGSTEAFF.

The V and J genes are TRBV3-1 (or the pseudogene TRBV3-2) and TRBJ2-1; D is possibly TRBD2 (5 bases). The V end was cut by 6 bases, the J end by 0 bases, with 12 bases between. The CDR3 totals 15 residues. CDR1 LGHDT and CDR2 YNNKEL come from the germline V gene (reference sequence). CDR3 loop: CASRRTAFSYNEQFF. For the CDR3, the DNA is TGTGCCAGCAGGAGGACTGCCTTCTCCTACAATGAGCAGTTCTTC.

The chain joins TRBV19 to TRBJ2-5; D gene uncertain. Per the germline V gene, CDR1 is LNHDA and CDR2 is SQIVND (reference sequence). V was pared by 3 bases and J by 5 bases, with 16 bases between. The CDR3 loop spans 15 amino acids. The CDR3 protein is CASSIPSGPVETQYF. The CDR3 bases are TGTGCCAGTAGTATTCCGTCAGGCCCCGTGGAGACCCAGTACTTC.

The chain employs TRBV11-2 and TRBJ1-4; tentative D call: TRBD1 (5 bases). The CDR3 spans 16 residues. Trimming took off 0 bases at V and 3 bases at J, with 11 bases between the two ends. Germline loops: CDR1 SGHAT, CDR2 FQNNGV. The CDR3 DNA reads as TGTGCCAGCAGCTTAGATCTGGGGCCGGCTAATGAAAAACTGTTTTTT. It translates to CASSLDLGPANEKLFF.

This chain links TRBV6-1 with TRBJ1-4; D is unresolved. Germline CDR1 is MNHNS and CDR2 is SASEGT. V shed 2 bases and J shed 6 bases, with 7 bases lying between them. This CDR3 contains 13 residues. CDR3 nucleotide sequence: TGTGCCAGCAGTGAAAACAGCTATGAAAAACTGTTTTTT. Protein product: CASSENSYEKLFF.

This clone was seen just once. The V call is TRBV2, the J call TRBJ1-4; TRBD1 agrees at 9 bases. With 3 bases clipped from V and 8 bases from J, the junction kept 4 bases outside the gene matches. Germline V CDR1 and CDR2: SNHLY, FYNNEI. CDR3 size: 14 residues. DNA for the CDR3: TGTGCCAGCAGTGAGGACAGGGGCTGGGAAAAACTGTTTTTT. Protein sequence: CASSEDRGWEKLFF.